Sequencing of this TCR beta chain was carried out in a study of blood T cell repertoires in COVID-19. Turning to the study itself: The study drew acute and convalescent COVID-19 samples from the United States, Italy and Spain. T cells, B-cell-depleted T cells, or PBMCs supplied cDNA or gDNA.

This CDR3 contains 17 residues. V gave up 2 bases and J gave up 1 base, with 15 bases separating them. Germline CDR1 reads MNHEY; CDR2 reads SMNVEV (reference sequence). The authors' processing: Amplification from reference gene primers served as the basis for estimated nucleated cell counts. TCRdb's table, derived via immunoSEQ multiplex PCR, lists solely in-frame clones and lacks some. That table furnishes V, J and clone size, whereas the DNA furnished D and trimming. The table includes roughly 270,000 clones, 88% detected once. The chain is built from TRBV27 and TRBJ1-3; D possibly corresponds to TRBD1 (6 bases). Sample: peripheral blood. This clonotype was obtained from a man in his late teens or twenties with active or convalescent COVID-19. This CDR3 is CASSLGNPQGSGNTIYF. The CDR3 region has the DNA TGTGCCAGCAGTTTAGGGAACCCCCAGGGGTCTGGAAACACCATATATTTT.